The rows below give T cell receptor beta chains drawn from one sample of a study of CD8 T cells in ankylosing spondylitis. Each CDR3 protein is one row after TCRdb ran MiXCR on the 5' RACE reads. Of under 850,000 distinct CDR3 sequences listed, around 19% are singletons. Sequenced: blood, either unsorted or a sorted T cell fraction (not recorded which). The origin of the receptors is a male donor with ankylosing spondylitis. Each CDR3 is given with its conserved first and last residue. D genes are given only for firm matches. Part of the rows lack a size; the others show once, few, many or a class for expanded clones.

-	13	TRBJ2-7	-	TRBV20-1	TGCAGTGCTAGAGCGGGGGCCTCCTACGAGCAGTACTTC	CSARAGASYEQYF
few	14	TRBJ1-1	-	TRBV6-2/TRBV6-3	TGTGCCAGCAGTTACTTGGGGGGCAAGACTGAAGCTTTCTTT	CASSYLGGKTEAFF
once	15	TRBJ2-7	TRBD2	TRBV7-2	TGTGCCACCGCGATCGGGCGGGGGTACTCCTACGAGCAGTACTTC	CATAIGRGYSYEQYF
few	13	TRBJ2-3	-	TRBV10-1	TGCGCCAGGACGGGGCAACCCACAGATACGCAGTATTTT	CARTGQPTDTQYF
few	15	TRBJ2-1	TRBD2	TRBV13	TGTGCCAGCAGCCACCGGGGGGAAGTTCTCGGTGAGCAGTTCTTC	CASSHRGEVLGEQFF
-	11	TRBJ1-2	-	TRBV2	TGTGCCAGCAGTGAGACAGCTGGCTACACCTTC	CASSETAGYTF
-	15	TRBJ2-7	-	TRBV7-2	TGTGCCAGCAGCCTCGTAGCGGAAATCTCCTACGAGCAGTACTTC	CASSLVAEISYEQYF
many	14	TRBJ1-5	-	TRBV6-2/TRBV6-3	TGTGCCAGCAGGCGACAGGACGGCAATCAGCCCCAGCATTTT	CASRRQDGNQPQHF
-	15	TRBJ1-1	-	TRBV20-1	TGCAGTGCTCCCTACTTCACCAGGGGTAACACTGAAGCTTTCTTT	CSAPYFTRGNTEAFF
-	15	TRBJ2-1	-	TRBV7-9	TGTGCCAGCAGCACGGATGATGTTCCCGTCGGTGAGCAGTTCTTC	CASSTDDVPVGEQFF
few	17	TRBJ2-7	-	TRBV12-3/TRBV12-4	TGTGCCAGCAGTTTCGACAGAAAAGATTGGGAAACCTACGAGCAGTACTTC	CASSFDRKDWETYEQYF
-	15	TRBJ1-1	-	TRBV12-3/TRBV12-4	TGTGCCAGCAGTTTAGTTGGGGCGGGGCAGGTTGAAGCTTTCTTT	CASSLVGAGQVEAFF
few	14	TRBJ1-1	-	TRBV12-3/TRBV12-4	TGTGCCAGCAGTTTATGGGCAGGGAACACTGAAGCTTTCTTT	CASSLWAGNTEAFF
-	12	TRBJ2-7	-	TRBV29-1	TGCAGCGTCTGGACGGAGACCTACGAGCAGTACTTC	CSVWTETYEQYF
-	15	TRBJ2-2	TRBD2	TRBV28	TGTGCCAGCAGGTCAGCGGGAGAGGGCACCGGGGAGCTGTTTTTT	CASRSAGEGTGELFF
few	12	TRBJ2-1	-	TRBV20-1	TGCAGTGCCCCGGCCTCCTACAATGAGCAGTTCTTC	CSAPASYNEQFF
-	15	TRBJ2-3	-	TRBV7-9	TGTGCCAGCAGCTTAGAGGGCGGGAACACAGATACGCAGTATTTT	CASSLEGGNTDTQYF
-	14	TRBJ2-1	-	TRBV10-3	TGTGCAATCAACGAGGGGGAGACCTACAATGAGCAGTTCTTC	CAINEGETYNEQFF
few	17	TRBJ2-7	-	TRBV21-1	TGTGCCAGCAGCAAAAGATCCGACGAAGTCATAGGCTACGAGCAGTACTTC	CASSKRSDEVIGYEQYF
-	16	TRBJ1-3	-	TRBV18	TGTGCCAGCTCACCCACACAGGGAAACCCTGGAAACACCATATATTTT	CASSPTQGNPGNTIYF
-	15	TRBJ2-2	TRBD1	TRBV12-3/TRBV12-4	TGTGCCAGCAGGGGACAGGGACTGAACACCGGGGAGCTGTTTTTT	CASRGQGLNTGELFF
-	16	TRBJ2-6	-	TRBV6-2/TRBV6-3	TGTGCCAGTTCCCGAGGTCGAAACTCTGGGGCCAACGTCCTGACTTTC	CASSRGRNSGANVLTF
-	11	TRBJ1-2	-	TRBV28	TGTGCCATCTATGGGGGTCATGGCTACACCTTC	CAIYGGHGYTF
-	15	TRBJ2-2	-	TRBV20-1	TGCAGTGCTAGAGATGCGGGATTAAACACCGGGGAGCTGTTTTTT	CSARDAGLNTGELFF
few	12	TRBJ2-7	-	TRBV20-1	TGCAGTGCTCAGGGACCGCTCTCCGAGCAGTACTTC	CSAQGPLSEQYF
few	18	TRBJ1-2	-	TRBV4-1	TGCGCCAGCAGCCAACACTTTCCCAGGCAGGGAGTGGATTATGGCTACACCTTC	CASSQHFPRQGVDYGYTF
-	13	TRBJ2-1	TRBD1	TRBV28	TGTGCCAGCAGTTTAATGCGGACAGGGGAACAGTTCTTC	CASSLMRTGEQFF
-	14	TRBJ2-7	TRBD2	TRBV4-2	TGTGCCAGCAGCCACGGACTAGCAAACTACGAGCAGTACTTC	CASSHGLANYEQYF
few	20	TRBJ2-2	-	TRBV28	TGTGCCAGCAGTCAATTCCACCAGGTTCTGGGGGAGAGGAACACCGGGGAGCTGTTTTTT	CASSQFHQVLGERNTGELFF
-	16	TRBJ1-2	TRBD1	TRBV4-3	TGCGCCAGCAGCCAAGGATTGACAGGGCCTAACTATGGCTACACCTTC	CASSQGLTGPNYGYTF
few	14	TRBJ2-7	TRBD1	TRBV28	TGTGCCAGCAGTGGGACAGGGAGCTTTGTCGAGCAGTACTTC	CASSGTGSFVEQYF
-	15	TRBJ1-5	-	TRBV7-8	TGTGCCAGCAGGACCTCGGACAGACCCAATCAGCCCCAGCGTTTT	CASRTSDRPNQPQRF